The 2 T cell receptor beta chains in this list originate from one sample, sequenced in a study of blood T cell repertoires in COVID-19. Produced via immunoSEQ multiplex PCR; TCRdb's table is partial and in-frame only. The table includes some 180,000 clones, 84% detected once. Sequenced material: peripheral blood. All receptors come from a human donor in a cohort sampled during active COVID-19.

The chain employs TRBV4-2 and TRBJ1-4, with D uncertain. The CDR3 has 17 residues. Trimming took off 1 base at V and 1 base at J, with 13 bases between the two ends. The germline V gene has CDR1 LGHNA and CDR2 YNFKEQ. CDR3 sequence reads: CASSQVGFSGTNEKLFF. CDR3 coding DNA: TGTGCCAGCAGCCAAGTGGGATTTAGCGGAACTAATGAAAAACTGTTTTTT.

This sequence joins TRBV5-6 and TRBJ1-5; 12 nucleotides match TRBD1. Trimming at V came to 0 bases and at J to 7 bases, leaving 8 bases not matched to a gene. This CDR3 contains 17 residues. Germline CDR1 reads SGHDT; CDR2 reads YYEEEE. CDR3 nucleotides: TGTGCCAGCAGCTTGGCCGGGACAGGGGGCGGAGGACAGCCCCAGCATTTT. It translates to CASSLAGTGGGGQPQHF.